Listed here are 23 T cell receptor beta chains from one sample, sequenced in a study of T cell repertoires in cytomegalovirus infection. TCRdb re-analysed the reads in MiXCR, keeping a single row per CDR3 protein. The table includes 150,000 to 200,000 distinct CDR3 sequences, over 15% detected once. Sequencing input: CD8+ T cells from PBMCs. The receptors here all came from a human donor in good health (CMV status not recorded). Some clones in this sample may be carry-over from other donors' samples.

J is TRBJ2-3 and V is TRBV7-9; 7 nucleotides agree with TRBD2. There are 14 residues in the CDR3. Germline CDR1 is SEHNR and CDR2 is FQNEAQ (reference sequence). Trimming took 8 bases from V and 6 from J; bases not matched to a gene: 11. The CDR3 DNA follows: TGTGCCAGCCTCAGTGCGCGGGAGAGGGATACGCAGTATTTT. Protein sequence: CASLSARERDTQYF.

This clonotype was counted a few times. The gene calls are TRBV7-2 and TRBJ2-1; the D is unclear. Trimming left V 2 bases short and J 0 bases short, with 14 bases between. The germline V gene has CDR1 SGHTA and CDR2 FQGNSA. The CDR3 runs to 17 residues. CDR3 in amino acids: CASSLNVVGTSYNEQFF. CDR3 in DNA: TGTGCCAGCAGCTTAAATGTCGTAGGAACCTCCTACAATGAGCAGTTCTTC.

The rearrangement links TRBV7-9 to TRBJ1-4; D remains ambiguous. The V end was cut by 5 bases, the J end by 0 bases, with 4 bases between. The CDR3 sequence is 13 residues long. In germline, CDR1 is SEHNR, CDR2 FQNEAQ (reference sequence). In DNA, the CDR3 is TGTGCCAGCAGCCAAACAACTAATGAAAAACTGTTTTTT. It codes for CASSQTTNEKLFF.

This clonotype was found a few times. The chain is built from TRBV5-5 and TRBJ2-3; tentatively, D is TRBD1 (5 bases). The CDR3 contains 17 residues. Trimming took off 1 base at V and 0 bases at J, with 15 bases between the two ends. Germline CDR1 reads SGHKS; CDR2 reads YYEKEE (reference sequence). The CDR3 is CASSLSSPDTSTDTQYF. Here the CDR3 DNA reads TGTGCCAGCAGCTTGTCGTCGCCGGACACTAGCACAGATACGCAGTATTTT.

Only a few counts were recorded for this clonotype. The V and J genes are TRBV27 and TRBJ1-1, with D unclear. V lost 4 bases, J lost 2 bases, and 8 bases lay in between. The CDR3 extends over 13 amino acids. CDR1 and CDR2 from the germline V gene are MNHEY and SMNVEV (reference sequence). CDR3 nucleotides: TGTGCCAGCAGTTATGGCCGAAACACTGAAGCTTTCTTT. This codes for CASSYGRNTEAFF.

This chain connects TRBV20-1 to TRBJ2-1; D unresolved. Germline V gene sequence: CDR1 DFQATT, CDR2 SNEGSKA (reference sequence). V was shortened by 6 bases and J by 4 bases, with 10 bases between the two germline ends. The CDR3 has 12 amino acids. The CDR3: CSAVSFYNEQFF. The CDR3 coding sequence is TGCAGTGCCGTTTCCTTTTACAATGAGCAGTTCTTC.

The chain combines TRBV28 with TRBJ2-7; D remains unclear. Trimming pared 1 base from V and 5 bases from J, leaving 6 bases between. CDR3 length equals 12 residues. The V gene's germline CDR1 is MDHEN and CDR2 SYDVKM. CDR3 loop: CASSLLSHEQYF. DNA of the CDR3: TGTGCCAGCAGTTTATTGTCCCACGAGCAGTACTTC.

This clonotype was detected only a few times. The chain's CDR3 is CASSLDGGNEQFF. Here the CDR3 DNA reads TGTGCCAGCAGCTTAGATGGGGGGAATGAGCAGTTCTTC. V gene TRBV11-2 combines with J gene TRBJ2-1; perhaps TRBD2 as D (6 bases). CDR3 size: 13 residues. Trimming removed 0 bases from V and 7 bases from J, with 7 bases in between. Germline CDR1 is SGHAT and CDR2 is FQNNGV.

The CDR3 nucleotides are TGTGCCAGCAGTACCCAGAGACTCACAGATACGCAGTATTTT. Translating gives CASSTQRLTDTQYF. The chain links TRBV27 to TRBJ2-3; D gene uncertain. V lost 5 bases to trimming and J lost 2 bases, with 11 bases between them. CDR1 MNHEY and CDR2 SMNVEV come from the germline V gene (reference sequence). The CDR3 covers 14 residues.

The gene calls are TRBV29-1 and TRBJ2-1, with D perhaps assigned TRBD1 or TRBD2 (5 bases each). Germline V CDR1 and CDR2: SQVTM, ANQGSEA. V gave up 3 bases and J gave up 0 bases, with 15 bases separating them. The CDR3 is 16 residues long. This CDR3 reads CSVEGTERSSYNEQFF. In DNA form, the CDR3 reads TGCAGCGTTGAGGGGACCGAGCGAAGCTCCTACAATGAGCAGTTCTTC.

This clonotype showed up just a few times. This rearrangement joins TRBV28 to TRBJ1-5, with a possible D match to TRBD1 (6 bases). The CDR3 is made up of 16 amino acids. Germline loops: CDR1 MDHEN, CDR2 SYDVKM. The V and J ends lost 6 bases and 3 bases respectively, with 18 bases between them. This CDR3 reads CASRPSAGGYNQPQHF. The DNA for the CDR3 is TGTGCCAGCAGACCCTCAGCCGGGGGCTACAATCAGCCCCAGCATTTT. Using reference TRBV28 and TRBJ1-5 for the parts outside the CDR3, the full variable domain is DVKVTQSSRYLVKRTGEKVFLECVQDMDHENMFWYRQDPGLGLRLIYFSYDVKMKEKGDIPEGYSVSREKKERFSLILESASTNQTSMYLCASRPSAGGYNQPQHFGDGTRLSIL.

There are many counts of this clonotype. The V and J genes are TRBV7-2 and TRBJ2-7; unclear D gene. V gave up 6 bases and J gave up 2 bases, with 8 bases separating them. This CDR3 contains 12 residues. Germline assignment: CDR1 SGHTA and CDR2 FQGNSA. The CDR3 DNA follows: TGTGCCAGCAGTTTATCGGCCTACGAGCAGTACTTC. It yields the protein CASSLSAYEQYF.

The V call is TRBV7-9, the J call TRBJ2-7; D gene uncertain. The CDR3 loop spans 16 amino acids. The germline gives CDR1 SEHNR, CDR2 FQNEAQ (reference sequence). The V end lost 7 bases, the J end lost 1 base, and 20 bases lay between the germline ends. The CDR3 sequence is CASTTPPDIPSYEQYF. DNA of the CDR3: TGTGCCAGCACCACTCCTCCAGACATACCATCCTACGAGCAGTACTTC.

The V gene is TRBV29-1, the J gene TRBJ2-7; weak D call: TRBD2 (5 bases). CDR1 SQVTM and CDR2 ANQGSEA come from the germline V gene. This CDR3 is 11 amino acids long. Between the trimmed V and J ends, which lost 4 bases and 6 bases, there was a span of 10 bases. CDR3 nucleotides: TGCAGCGTTGTAGAGGGCCTCGAGCAGTACTTC. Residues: CSVVEGLEQYF.

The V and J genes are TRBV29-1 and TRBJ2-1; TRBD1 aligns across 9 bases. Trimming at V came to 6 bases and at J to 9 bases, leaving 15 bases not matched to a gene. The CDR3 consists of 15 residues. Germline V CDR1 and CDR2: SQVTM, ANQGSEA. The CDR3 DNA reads TGCAGCGTCTCCTCAGAGGGACAGGGAACCCCTGAGCAGTTCTTC. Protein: CSVSSEGQGTPEQFF.

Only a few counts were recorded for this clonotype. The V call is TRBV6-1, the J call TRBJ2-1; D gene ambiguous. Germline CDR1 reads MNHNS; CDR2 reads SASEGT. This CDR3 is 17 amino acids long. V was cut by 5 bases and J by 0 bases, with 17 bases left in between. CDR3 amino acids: CASSYTPVGFSYNEQFF. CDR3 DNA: TGTGCCAGCAGTTATACCCCGGTAGGATTCTCCTACAATGAGCAGTTCTTC.

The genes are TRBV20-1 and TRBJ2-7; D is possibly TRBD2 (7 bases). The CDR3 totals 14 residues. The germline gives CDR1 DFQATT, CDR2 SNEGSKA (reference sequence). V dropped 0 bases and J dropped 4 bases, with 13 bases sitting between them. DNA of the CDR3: TGCAGTGCTAGAGATCGCGGGGGCCGATACGAGCAGTACTTC. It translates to CSARDRGGRYEQYF.

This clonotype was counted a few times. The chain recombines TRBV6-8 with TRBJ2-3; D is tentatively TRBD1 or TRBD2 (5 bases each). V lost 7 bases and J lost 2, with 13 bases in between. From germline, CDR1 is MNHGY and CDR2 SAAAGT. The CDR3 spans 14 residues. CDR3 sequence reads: CASTSGPNTDTQYF. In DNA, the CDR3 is TGTGCCAGCACCTCGGGGCCGAACACAGATACGCAGTATTTT.

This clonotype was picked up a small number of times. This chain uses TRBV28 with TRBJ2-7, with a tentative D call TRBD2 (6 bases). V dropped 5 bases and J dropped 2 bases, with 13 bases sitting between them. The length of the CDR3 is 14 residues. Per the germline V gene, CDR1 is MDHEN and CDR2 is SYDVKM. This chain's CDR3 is CASSHRDFTYEQYF. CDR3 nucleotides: TGTGCCAGCAGTCACCGGGACTTTACCTACGAGCAGTACTTC.

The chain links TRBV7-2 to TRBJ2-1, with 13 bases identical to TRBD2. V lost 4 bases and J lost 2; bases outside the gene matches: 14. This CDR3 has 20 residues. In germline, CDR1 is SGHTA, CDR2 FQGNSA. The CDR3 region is CASSYTGLAGSKDPYNEQFF. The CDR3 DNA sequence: TGTGCCAGCAGCTATACGGGACTAGCGGGATCCAAAGACCCCTACAATGAGCAGTTCTTC.

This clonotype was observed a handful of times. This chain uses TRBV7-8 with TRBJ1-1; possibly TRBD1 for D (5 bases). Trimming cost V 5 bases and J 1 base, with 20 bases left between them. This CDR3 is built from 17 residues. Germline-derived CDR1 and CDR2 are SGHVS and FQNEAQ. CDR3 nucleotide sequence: TGTGCCAGCAGCGCCCCCGGGACCCCAACCAAGAACACTGAAGCTTTCTTT. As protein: CASSAPGTPTKNTEAFF.

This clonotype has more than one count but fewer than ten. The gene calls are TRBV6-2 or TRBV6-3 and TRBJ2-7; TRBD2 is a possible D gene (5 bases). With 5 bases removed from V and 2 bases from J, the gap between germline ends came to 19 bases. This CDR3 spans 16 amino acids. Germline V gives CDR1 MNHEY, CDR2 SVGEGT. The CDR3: CASSPIRERMAYEQYF. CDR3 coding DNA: TGTGCCAGCAGTCCAATTCGGGAACGGATGGCCTACGAGCAGTACTTC.

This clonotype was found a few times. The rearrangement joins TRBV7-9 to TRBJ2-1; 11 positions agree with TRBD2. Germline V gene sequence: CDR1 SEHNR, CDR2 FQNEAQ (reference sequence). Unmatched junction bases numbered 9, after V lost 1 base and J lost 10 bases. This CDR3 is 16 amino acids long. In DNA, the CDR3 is TGTGCCAGCAGCTTAGACATTAGCGGGGGGGCCAGGGAGCAGTTCTTC. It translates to CASSLDISGGAREQFF.